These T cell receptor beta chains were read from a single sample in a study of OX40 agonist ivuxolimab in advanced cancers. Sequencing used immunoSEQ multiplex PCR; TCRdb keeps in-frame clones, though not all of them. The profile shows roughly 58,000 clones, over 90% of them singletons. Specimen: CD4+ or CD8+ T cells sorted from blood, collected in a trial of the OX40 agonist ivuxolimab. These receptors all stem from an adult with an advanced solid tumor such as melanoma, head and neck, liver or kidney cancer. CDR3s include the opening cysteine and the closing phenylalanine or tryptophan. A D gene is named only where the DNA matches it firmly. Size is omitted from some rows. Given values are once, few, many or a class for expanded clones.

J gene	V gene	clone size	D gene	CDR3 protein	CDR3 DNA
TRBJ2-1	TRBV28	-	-	CASSFPPNLAHSYNEQFF	TGTGCCAGCAGTTTCCCCCCTAACCTAGCGCACTCCTACAATGAGCAGTTCTTC
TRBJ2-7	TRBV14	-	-	CASSQDFQRALSYEQYF	TGTGCCAGCAGCCAAGATTTTCAGCGGGCGCTCTCCTACGAGCAGTACTTC
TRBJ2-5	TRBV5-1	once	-	CASSRDARTWETQYF	TGCGCCAGCAGCCGGGACGCCCGTACGTGGGAGACCCAGTACTTC
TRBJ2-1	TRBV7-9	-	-	CASSFDNEQFF	TGTGCCAGCAGCTTTGACAATGAGCAGTTCTTC
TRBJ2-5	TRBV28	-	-	CASSLRLMGTETQYF	TGTGCCAGCAGTTTACGGTTAATGGGAACGGAGACCCAGTACTTC
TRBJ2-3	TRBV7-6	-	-	CASSLKNRRTDTQYF	TGTGCCAGCAGCTTAAAGAACAGGCGAACAGATACGCAGTATTTT
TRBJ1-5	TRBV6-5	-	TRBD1	CASSETGNQPQHF	TGTGCCAGCAGTGAGACAGGGAATCAGCCCCAGCATTTT
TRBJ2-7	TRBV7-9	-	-	CASSLKAADSPTNEQYF	TGTGCCAGCAGCTTAAAGGCCGCGGACAGCCCTACGAACGAGCAGTACTTC
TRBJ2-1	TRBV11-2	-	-	CASSLGPGTDPYNEQFF	TGTGCCAGCAGCTTAGGGCCCGGGACCGACCCCTACAATGAGCAGTTCTTC
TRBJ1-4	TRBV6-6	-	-	CASSPFLDQPFF	TGTGCCAGCAGCCCATTCCTGGACCAGCCGTTTTTT
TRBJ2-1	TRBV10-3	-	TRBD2	CAISDRTSGSDEQFF	TGTGCCATCAGTGATCGGACTAGCGGGAGTGATGAGCAGTTCTTC